These 26 T cell receptor beta chains originate from one sample sequenced in a study of cytomegalovirus exposure and HLA in healthy donors. Profiled with immunoSEQ multiplex PCR; TCRdb holds only in-frame clones, not every one. The table includes 100,000 to 150,000 clones, roughly 94% detected once. The sample was PBMCs. The source of these receptors is a woman aged 18-35 years in good health and CMV-seronegative.

This chain connects TRBV5-1 to TRBJ2-7; 7 nucleotides line up with TRBD2. The CDR3 is made up of 14 amino acids. CDR1 and CDR2 (germline): SGHRS, YFSETQ. V shed 4 bases, J shed 0 bases, and the junction held 4 bases outside the gene matches. As DNA, the CDR3 is TGCGCCAGCAGCCCCACTAGCGCCTCCTACGAGCAGTACTTC. It specifies CASSPTSASYEQYF.

The chain joins TRBV5-1 to TRBJ2-6; TRBD1 agrees at 7 bases. The CDR3 is made up of 18 amino acids. V lost 6 bases and J lost 1; bases outside the gene matches: 13. The germline V gene encodes CDR1 SGHRS and CDR2 YFSETQ. CDR3 bases: TGCGCCAGCAAGTACGGGACAGATGCGTCGTCTGGGGCCAACGTCCTGACTTTC. Translated: CASKYGTDASSGANVLTF. Variable domain in full (rest from reference TRBV5-1 and TRBJ2-6): KAGVTQTPRYLIKTRGQQVTLSCSPISGHRSVSWYQQTPGQGLQFLFEYFSETQRNKGNFPGRFSGRQFSNSRSEMNVSTLELGDSALYLCASKYGTDASSGANVLTFGAGSRLTVL.

The V call is TRBV5-1, the J call TRBJ2-3; TRBD2 aligns across 7 bases. After removal of 2 bases from V and 2 bases from J, the junction contained 5 bases not matched to a gene. Germline CDR1 reads SGHRS; CDR2 reads YFSETQ. There are 15 residues in the CDR3. The CDR3 nucleotides read TGCGCCAGCAGCTTATCGGCGGGAGTCACAGATACGCAGTATTTT. Its protein product is CASSLSAGVTDTQYF.

V gene TRBV5-1 combines with J gene TRBJ2-3, with D tentatively TRBD1 (5 bases). The CDR3 spans 16 residues. Deletions cut 2 bases from V and 1 base from J, with 14 bases between. Germline V gene lookup returns CDR1 SGHRS and CDR2 YFSETQ. The CDR3 loop is CASSFLQGGGTDTQYF. CDR3 DNA: TGCGCCAGCAGCTTCTTGCAGGGCGGCGGCACAGATACGCAGTATTTT.

The chain carries TRBV19 and TRBJ1-4; TRBD1 aligns across 7 bases. The V gene's germline CDR1 is LNHDA and CDR2 SQIVND (reference sequence). The V gene end was trimmed by 5 bases and the J gene end by 5 bases; junction bases not matched to a gene: 8. The CDR3 is 15 residues long. The CDR3 DNA reads TGTGCCAGTAGTCCTATCCCCAGGGGGAATGAAAAACTGTTTTTT. Its protein product is CASSPIPRGNEKLFF.

The chain has TRBV6-4 and TRBJ2-7; 9 positions agree with TRBD1. With 4 bases clipped from V and 13 bases from J, the junction kept 5 bases outside the gene matches. In germline, CDR1 is MRHNA, CDR2 SNTAGT. The CDR3 covers 11 residues. The CDR3 sequence is CASSGPGQGYF. CDR3 nucleotides: TGTGCCAGCAGTGGGCCGGGACAGGGATACTTC.

This clone is a singleton in its sample. The V call is TRBV9, the J call TRBJ2-4, with TRBD2 as a possible D gene (6 bases). There are 15 residues in the CDR3. Trimming pared 3 bases from V and 7 bases from J, leaving 17 bases between. The germline V gene encodes CDR1 SGDLS and CDR2 YYNGEE. CDR3 bases: TGTGCCAGCAGCGCCACCGGGAGCCCTGGGAACATTCAGTACTTC. This encodes CASSATGSPGNIQYF.

The V and J genes are TRBV7-3 and TRBJ2-1; TRBD2 matches at 9 bases. After removal of 2 bases from V and 7 bases from J, the junction contained 6 bases not matched to a gene. Germline loops: CDR1 SGHTA, CDR2 FQGTGA. The CDR3 has 15 residues. CDR3 region: CASSLQAGGGNEQFF. The DNA for the CDR3 is TGTGCCAGCAGCTTACAAGCGGGAGGAGGGAATGAGCAGTTCTTC.

The chain couples TRBV27 to TRBJ1-1; TRBD1 is a possible D gene (6 bases). The V end was cut by 0 bases, the J end by 7 bases, with 15 bases between. CDR1 and CDR2 (germline): MNHEY, SMNVEV (reference sequence). The CDR3 sequence is 15 residues long. CDR3 DNA: TGTGCCAGCAGTTTATCTATGGTGAGGGGGTTTGAAGCTTTCTTT. This codes for CASSLSMVRGFEAFF.

J is TRBJ2-7 and V is TRBV6-1, with 10 bases fitting TRBD1. Germline V lookup: CDR1 MNHNS, CDR2 SASEGT. Trimming removed 7 bases from V and 1 base from J; junction bases left unmatched: 7. The CDR3 has 15 amino acids. Here the CDR3 reads CASTRAGQGSYEQYF. As DNA, the CDR3 is TGTGCCAGCACAAGGGCGGGACAGGGGTCCTACGAGCAGTACTTC.

The V and J genes are TRBV11-2 and TRBJ2-3; TRBD2 aligns across 8 bases. The V gene end was trimmed by 5 bases and the J gene end by 6 bases; junction bases not matched to a gene: 16. The CDR3 spans 17 residues. CDR1 is SGHAT and CDR2 is FQNNGV in the germline V gene. DNA of the CDR3: TGTGCCAGCAGCCCCTGGACTAGCTTTCGGGGCGGGGATACGCAGTATTTT. Its protein is CASSPWTSFRGGDTQYF. Looking up the rest from reference TRBV11-2 and TRBJ2-3 gives the full variable domain: EAGVAQSPRYKIIEKRQSVAFWCNPISGHATLYWYQQILGQGPKLLIQFQNNGVVDDSQLPKDRFSAERLKGVDSTLKIQPAKLEDSAVYLCASSPWTSFRGGDTQYFGPGTRLTVL.

This chain uses TRBV4-1 with TRBJ1-2; a weak D match, TRBD1 (5 bases). Germline CDR1 reads MGHRA; CDR2 reads YSYEKL. V was trimmed by 5 bases and J by 4 bases, leaving 14 bases between them. This CDR3 comprises 14 residues. As DNA, the CDR3 is TGCGCCAGCAGCACCTTTGGGGGGGTCTATGGCTACACCTTC. The encoded protein is CASSTFGGVYGYTF.

The V and J genes are TRBV4-1 and TRBJ2-2, with TRBD2 matching 10 bases. V lost 3 bases, J lost 5 bases, and 9 bases stayed unmatched. Germline CDR1 and CDR2: MGHRA and YSYEKL. The CDR3 is made up of 17 amino acids. CDR3 loop: CASSQAKGLARTGELFF. The CDR3 DNA sequence: TGCGCCAGCAGCCAGGCCAAGGGACTAGCGCGGACCGGGGAGCTGTTTTTT.

This chain connects TRBV4-1 to TRBJ2-3, with 11 bases that match TRBD2. V dropped 0 bases and J dropped 6; count of bases not matched to a gene: 14. CDR3 size: 19 residues. Germline V gives CDR1 MGHRA, CDR2 YSYEKL. The CDR3 nucleotides are TGCGCCAGCAGCCAAGAGACCTACATAGCGGGGGGGCCGTACGATACGCAGTATTTT. It yields the protein CASSQETYIAGGPYDTQYF.

For the CDR3, the DNA is TGTGCCAGCAGTTTTATGAATCAGCCCCAGCATTTT. Residues: CASSFMNQPQHF. This chain links TRBV27 with TRBJ1-5; no clear D. CDR1 MNHEY and CDR2 SMNVEV come from the germline V gene (reference sequence). CDR3 length: 12 residues. V lost 3 bases and J 4 bases, leaving 4 bases between the germline ends.

This chain links TRBV7-2 with TRBJ2-3; 9 bases align to TRBD2. V trimming: 1 base; J trimming: 5 bases; junction bases outside the gene matches: 4. The CDR3 covers 15 residues. Germline CDR1 reads SGHTA; CDR2 reads FQGNSA. CDR3 loop: CASSLGGRALDTQYF. CDR3 DNA: TGTGCCAGCAGCTTAGGCGGGAGGGCCTTAGATACGCAGTATTTT.

V gene TRBV5-4 combines with J gene TRBJ2-3, with D possibly matching TRBD2 (6 bases). This CDR3 comprises 13 residues. V lost 4 bases to trimming and J lost 6 bases, with 12 bases between them. Germline V CDR1 and CDR2: SGHNT, YYREEE (reference sequence). CDR3 region: CASSRGTKDTQYF. CDR3 nucleotides: TGTGCCAGCAGCCGCGGGACGAAGGATACGCAGTATTTT.

This clone has just one count. This chain connects TRBV29-1 to TRBJ1-2, with a weak D call TRBD1 (5 bases). CDR1 SQVTM and CDR2 ANQGSEA come from the germline V gene. The CDR3 has 10 residues. V gave up 8 bases and J gave up 6 bases, with 10 bases separating them. The CDR3 protein is CSFLGHGYTF. CDR3 nucleotide sequence: TGCAGCTTCCTGGGGCATGGCTACACCTTC. Full variable domain (missing parts from reference TRBV29-1 and TRBJ1-2): SAVISQKPSRDICQRGTSLTIQCQVDSQVTMMFWYRQQPGQSLTLIATANQGSEATYESGFVIDKFPISRPNLTFSTLTVSNMSPEDSSIYLCSFLGHGYTFGSGTRLTVV.

V gene TRBV25-1 combines with J gene TRBJ2-7, with D hard to call. The V end lost 4 bases, the J end lost 6 bases, and 13 bases lay between the germline ends. Per germline, CDR1 MGHDK and CDR2 SYGVNS. This CDR3 region has 13 residues. CDR3 bases: TGTGCCAGCAGTGGGTTAGCAGTCGGCGAGCAGTACTTC. Translation gives CASSGLAVGEQYF.

The J gene is TRBJ1-3, the V gene TRBV28, with no clear D. Germline loops: CDR1 MDHEN, CDR2 SYDVKM. Trimming pared 2 bases from V and 5 bases from J, leaving 10 bases between. The CDR3 is 14 amino acids. The CDR3 bases are TGTGCCAGCAGTTTAGGAGAACCCCGAAACACCATATATTTT. Translated: CASSLGEPRNTIYF.

The chain has TRBV11-1 and TRBJ1-1, with 7 bases identical to TRBD1. V lost 3 bases and J lost 6; bases outside the gene matches: 10. From germline, CDR1 is SGHAT and CDR2 FQDESV (reference sequence). CDR3 size: 15 residues. The CDR3: CASSFVEGARSEAFF. CDR3 bases: TGTGCCAGCAGCTTTGTCGAGGGGGCGCGTTCTGAAGCTTTCTTT.

This clone appeared a single time. The chain links TRBV6-5 to TRBJ1-5; TRBD1 matches 7 bases. Germline CDR1 reads MNHEY; CDR2 reads SVGAGI. V trimming: 5 bases; J trimming: 3 bases; junction bases outside the gene matches: 4. The CDR3 length is 14 residues. The CDR3 is CASSPDRDNQPQHF. The CDR3, as DNA: TGTGCCAGCAGTCCAGACAGGGACAATCAGCCCCAGCATTTT.

This chain connects TRBV19 to TRBJ1-1; D is perhaps TRBD1 (6 bases). V was cut by 3 bases and J by 1 base, with 12 bases left in between. This CDR3 spans 15 amino acids. Germline V gene data show CDR1 as LNHDA and CDR2 as SQIVND (reference sequence). CDR3 in amino acids: CASSIKGDGNTEAFF. In DNA, the CDR3 is TGTGCCAGTAGTATCAAGGGGGATGGGAACACTGAAGCTTTCTTT.

J is TRBJ1-2 and V is TRBV27, with 8 bases matching TRBD1. The V gene end was trimmed by 5 bases and the J gene end by 7 bases; junction bases not matched to a gene: 15. The germline CDR1 and CDR2 sequences are MNHEY and SMNVEV (reference sequence). This CDR3 region has 16 residues. Here the CDR3 DNA reads TGTGCCAGCAGTACGACCGCAGGGGGCCCCTCAGGTGGCTACACCTTC. It is translated as CASSTTAGGPSGGYTF.

The rearrangement joins TRBV30 to TRBJ2-7; 9 bases fit TRBD2. The CDR3 is made up of 17 amino acids. Germline trimming cut 0 bases from V and 2 bases from J; bases unmatched to any gene: 11. Per germline, CDR1 GTSNPN and CDR2 SVGIG (reference sequence). The CDR3 loop is CAWSVAGFSGSPYEQYF. The DNA for the CDR3 is TGTGCCTGGAGTGTAGCAGGGTTTAGCGGGAGTCCCTACGAGCAGTACTTC. Based on the CDR3 plus reference TRBV30 and TRBJ2-7, the full variable domain is SQTIHQWPATLVQPVGSPLSLECTVEGTSNPNLYWYRQAAGRGLQLLFYSVGIGQISSEVPQNLSASRPQDRQFILSSKKLLLSDSGFYLCAWSVAGFSGSPYEQYFGPGTRLTVT.

This clone is a singleton in its sample. The chain has TRBV6-5 and TRBJ1-4; D is possibly TRBD1 (6 bases). The CDR3 runs to 13 residues. From germline, CDR1 is MNHEY and CDR2 SVGAGI. Trimming removed 5 bases from V and 8 bases from J, with 12 bases in between. This chain's CDR3 is CASSAQGSEKLFF. As DNA, the CDR3 is TGTGCCAGCAGTGCACAGGGAAGCGAAAAACTGTTTTTT.